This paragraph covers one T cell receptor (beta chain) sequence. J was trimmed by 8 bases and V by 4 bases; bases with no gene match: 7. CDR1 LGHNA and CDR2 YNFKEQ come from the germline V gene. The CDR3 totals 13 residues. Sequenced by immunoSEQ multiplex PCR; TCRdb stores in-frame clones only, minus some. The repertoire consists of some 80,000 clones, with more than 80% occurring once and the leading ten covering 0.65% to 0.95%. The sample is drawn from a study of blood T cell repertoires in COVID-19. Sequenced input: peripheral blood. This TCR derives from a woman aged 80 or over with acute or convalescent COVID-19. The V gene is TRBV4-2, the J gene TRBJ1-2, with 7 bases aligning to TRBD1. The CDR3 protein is CASSLTGVGGYTF. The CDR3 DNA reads TGTGCCAGCAGCCTAACAGGGGTTGGCGGCTACACCTTC.